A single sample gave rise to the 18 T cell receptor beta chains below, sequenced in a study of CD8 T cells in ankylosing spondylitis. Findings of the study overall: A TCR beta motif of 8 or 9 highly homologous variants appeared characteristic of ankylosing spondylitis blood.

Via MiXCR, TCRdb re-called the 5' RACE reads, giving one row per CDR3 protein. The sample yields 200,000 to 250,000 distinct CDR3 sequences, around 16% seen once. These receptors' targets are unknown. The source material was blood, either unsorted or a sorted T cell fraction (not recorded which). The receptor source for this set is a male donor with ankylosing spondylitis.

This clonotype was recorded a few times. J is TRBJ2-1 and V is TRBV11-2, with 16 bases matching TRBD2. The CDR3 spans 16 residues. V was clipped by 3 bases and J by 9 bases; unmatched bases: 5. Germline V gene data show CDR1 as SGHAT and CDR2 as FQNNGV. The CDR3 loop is CASSLDGTSGGVEQFF. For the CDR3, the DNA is TGTGCCAGCAGCTTGGATGGGACTAGCGGGGGGGTTGAGCAGTTCTTC.

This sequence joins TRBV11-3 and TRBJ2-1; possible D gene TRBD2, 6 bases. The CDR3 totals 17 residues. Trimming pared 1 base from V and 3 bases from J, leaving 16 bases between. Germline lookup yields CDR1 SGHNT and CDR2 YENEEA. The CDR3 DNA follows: TGTGCCAGCAGCTTAGTAGGCGGGGACGCAAACTACAATGAGCAGTTCTTC. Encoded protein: CASSLVGGDANYNEQFF.

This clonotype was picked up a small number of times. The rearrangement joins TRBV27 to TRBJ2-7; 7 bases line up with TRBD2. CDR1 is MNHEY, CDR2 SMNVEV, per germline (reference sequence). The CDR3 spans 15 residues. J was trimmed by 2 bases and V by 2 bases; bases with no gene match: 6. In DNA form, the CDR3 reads TGTGCCAGCAGTTTAAGAGGCGGGGGTGCCTACGAGCAGTACTTC. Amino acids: CASSLRGGGAYEQYF.

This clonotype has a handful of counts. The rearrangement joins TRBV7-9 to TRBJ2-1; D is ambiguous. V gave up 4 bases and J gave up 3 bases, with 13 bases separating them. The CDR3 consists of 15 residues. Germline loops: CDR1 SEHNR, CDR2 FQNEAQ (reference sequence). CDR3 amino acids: CASSSPIEIYNEQFF. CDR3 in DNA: TGTGCCAGCAGCTCCCCTATTGAGATCTACAATGAGCAGTTCTTC.

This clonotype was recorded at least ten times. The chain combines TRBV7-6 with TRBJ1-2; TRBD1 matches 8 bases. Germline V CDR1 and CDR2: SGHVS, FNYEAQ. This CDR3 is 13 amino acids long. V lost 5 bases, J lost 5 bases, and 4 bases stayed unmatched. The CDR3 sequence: CASSRGQGYGYTF. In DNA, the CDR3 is TGTGCCAGCAGCCGTGGACAGGGTTATGGCTACACCTTC.

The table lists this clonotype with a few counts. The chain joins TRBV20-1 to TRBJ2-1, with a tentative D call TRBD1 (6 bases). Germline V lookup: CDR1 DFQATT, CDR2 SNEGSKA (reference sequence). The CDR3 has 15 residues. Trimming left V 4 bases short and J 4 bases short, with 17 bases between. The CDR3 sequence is CSAIQYRESYNEQFF. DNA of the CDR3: TGCAGTGCTATCCAATACAGGGAATCTTACAATGAGCAGTTCTTC.

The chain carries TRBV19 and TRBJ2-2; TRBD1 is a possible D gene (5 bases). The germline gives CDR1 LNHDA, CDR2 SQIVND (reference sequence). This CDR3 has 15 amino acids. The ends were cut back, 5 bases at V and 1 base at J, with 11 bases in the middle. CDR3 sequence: CASSPTRGNTGELFF. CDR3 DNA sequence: TGTGCCAGTAGTCCTACAAGGGGGAACACCGGGGAGCTGTTTTTT.

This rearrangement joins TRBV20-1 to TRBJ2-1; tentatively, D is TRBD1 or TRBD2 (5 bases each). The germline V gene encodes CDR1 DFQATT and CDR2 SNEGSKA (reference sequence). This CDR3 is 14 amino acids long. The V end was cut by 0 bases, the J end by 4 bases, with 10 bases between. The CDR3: CSARDRGRYNEQFF. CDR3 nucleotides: TGCAGTGCTAGAGATCGGGGACGGTACAATGAGCAGTTCTTC.

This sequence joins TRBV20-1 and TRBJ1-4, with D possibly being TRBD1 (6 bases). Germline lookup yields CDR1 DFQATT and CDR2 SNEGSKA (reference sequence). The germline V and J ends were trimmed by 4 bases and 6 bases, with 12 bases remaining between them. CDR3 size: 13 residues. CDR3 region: CSATQGQDEKLFF. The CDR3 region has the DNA TGCAGTGCTACGCAGGGGCAGGATGAAAAACTGTTTTTT.

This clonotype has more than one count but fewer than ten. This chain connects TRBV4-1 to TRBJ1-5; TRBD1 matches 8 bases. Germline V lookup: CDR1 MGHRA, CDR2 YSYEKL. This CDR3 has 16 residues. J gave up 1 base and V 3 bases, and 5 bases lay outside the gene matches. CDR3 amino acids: CASSHRQGSSNQPQHF. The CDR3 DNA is TGCGCCAGCAGCCACAGACAGGGGAGCAGCAATCAGCCCCAGCATTTT.

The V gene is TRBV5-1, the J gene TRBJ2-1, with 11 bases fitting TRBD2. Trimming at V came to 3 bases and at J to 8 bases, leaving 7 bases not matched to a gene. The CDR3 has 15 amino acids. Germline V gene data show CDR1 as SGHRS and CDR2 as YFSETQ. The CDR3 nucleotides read TGCGCCAGCAGCTCGACTAGCGGGGAGATCGATGAGCAGTTCTTC. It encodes CASSSTSGEIDEQFF.

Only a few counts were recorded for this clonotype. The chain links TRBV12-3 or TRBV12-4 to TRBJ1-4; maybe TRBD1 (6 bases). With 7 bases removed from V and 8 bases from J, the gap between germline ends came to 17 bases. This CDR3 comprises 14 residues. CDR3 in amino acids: CASMRGEGDEKLFF. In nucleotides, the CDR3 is TGTGCCAGCATGAGGGGAGAGGGGGACGAAAAACTGTTTTTT.

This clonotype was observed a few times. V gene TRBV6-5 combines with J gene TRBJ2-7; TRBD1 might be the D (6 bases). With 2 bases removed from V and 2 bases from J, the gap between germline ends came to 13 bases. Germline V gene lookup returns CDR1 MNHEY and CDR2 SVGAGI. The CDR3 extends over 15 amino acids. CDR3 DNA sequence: TGTGCCAGCAGTTACGATGCAGGGGCGACCTACGAGCAGTACTTC. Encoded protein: CASSYDAGATYEQYF.

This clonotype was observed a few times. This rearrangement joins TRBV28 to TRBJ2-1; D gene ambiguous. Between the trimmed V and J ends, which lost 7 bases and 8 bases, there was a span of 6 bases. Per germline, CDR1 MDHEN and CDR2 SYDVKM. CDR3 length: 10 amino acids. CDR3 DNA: TGTGCCAGCACCGGACATGAGCAGTTCTTC. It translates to CASTGHEQFF. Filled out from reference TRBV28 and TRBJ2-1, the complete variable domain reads DVKVTQSSRYLVKRTGEKVFLECVQDMDHENMFWYRQDPGLGLRLIYFSYDVKMKEKGDIPEGYSVSREKKERFSLILESASTNQTSMYLCASTGHEQFFGPGTRLTVL.

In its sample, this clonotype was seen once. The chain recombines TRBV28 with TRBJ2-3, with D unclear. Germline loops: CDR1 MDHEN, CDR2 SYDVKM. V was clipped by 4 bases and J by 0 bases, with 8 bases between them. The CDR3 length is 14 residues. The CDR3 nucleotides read TGTGCCAGCAGTTCTGTTGACAGCACAGATACGCAGTATTTT. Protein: CASSSVDSTDTQYF. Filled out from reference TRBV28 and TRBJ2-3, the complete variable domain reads DVKVTQSSRYLVKRTGEKVFLECVQDMDHENMFWYRQDPGLGLRLIYFSYDVKMKEKGDIPEGYSVSREKKERFSLILESASTNQTSMYLCASSSVDSTDTQYFGPGTRLTVL.

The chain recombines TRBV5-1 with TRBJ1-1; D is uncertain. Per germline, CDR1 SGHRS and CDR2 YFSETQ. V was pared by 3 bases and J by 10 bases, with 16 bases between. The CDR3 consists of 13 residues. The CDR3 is CASSSPVEGVAFF. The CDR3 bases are TGCGCCAGCAGCTCCCCTGTGGAGGGAGTAGCTTTCTTT.

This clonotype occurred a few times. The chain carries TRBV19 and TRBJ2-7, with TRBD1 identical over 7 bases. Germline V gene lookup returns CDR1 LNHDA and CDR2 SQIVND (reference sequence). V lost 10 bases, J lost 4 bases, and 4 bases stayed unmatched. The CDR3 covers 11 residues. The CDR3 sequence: CATGTVYEQYF. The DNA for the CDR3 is TGTGCCACCGGGACAGTTTACGAGCAGTACTTC.

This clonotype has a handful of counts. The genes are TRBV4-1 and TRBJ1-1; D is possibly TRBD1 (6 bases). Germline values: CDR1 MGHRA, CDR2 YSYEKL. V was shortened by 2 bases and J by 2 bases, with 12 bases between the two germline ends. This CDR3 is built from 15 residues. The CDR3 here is CASSQLTGFNTEAFF. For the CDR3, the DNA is TGCGCCAGCAGCCAACTGACAGGCTTTAACACTGAAGCTTTCTTT.